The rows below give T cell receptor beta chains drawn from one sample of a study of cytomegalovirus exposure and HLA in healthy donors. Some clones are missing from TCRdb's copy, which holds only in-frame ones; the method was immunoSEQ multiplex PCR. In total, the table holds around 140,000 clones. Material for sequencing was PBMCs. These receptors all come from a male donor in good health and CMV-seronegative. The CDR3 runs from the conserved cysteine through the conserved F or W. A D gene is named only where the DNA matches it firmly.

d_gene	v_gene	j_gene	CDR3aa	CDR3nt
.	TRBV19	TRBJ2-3	CASLISGTDTQYF	TGTGCCAGTCTAATATCGGGCACAGATACGCAGTATTTT
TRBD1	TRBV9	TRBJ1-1	CASSVRDSNTEAFF	TGTGCCAGCAGCGTAAGGGACAGCAACACTGAAGCTTTCTTT
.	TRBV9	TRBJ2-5	CASSSLLGTSQETQYF	TGTGCCAGCAGCTCTCTCCTAGGGACAAGTCAAGAGACCCAGTACTTC
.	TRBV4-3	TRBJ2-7	CASSQEIQGPSYEQYF	TGCGCCAGCAGCCAAGAGATACAGGGCCCCTCCTACGAGCAGTACTTC
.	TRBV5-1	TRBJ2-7	CASSLDYPSYEQYF	TGCGCCAGCAGCTTGGACTACCCCTCCTACGAGCAGTACTTC
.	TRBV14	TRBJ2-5	CASSLGHQETQYF	TGTGCCAGCAGCCTGGGCCATCAGGAGACCCAGTACTTC
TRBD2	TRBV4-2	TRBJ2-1	CASSLWTSGGTAYNEQFF	TGTGCCAGCAGCCTTTGGACTAGCGGGGGGACCGCCTACAATGAGCAGTTCTTC
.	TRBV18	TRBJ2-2	CASFFSGNTGELFF	TGTGCCAGCTTTTTTAGCGGGAACACCGGGGAGCTGTTTTTT
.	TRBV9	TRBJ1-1	CASSASGTRMNTEAFF	TGTGCCAGCAGCGCCTCCGGGACACGAATGAACACTGAAGCTTTCTTT
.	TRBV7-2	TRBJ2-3	CASSSVTGGPTDTQYF	TGTGCCAGCAGCTCCGTAACGGGGGGCCCCACAGATACGCAGTATTTT
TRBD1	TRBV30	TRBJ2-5	CAWSVNRGRPKSLQETQYF	TGTGCCTGGAGTGTAAACAGGGGGCGGCCTAAATCGCTCCAAGAGACCCAGTACTTC
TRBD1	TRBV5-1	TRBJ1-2	CASSLAGTGGIVDYGYTF	TGCGCCAGCAGCTTGGCCGGGACAGGGGGCATAGTCGACTATGGCTACACCTTC
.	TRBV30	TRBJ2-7	CAWSVVGSPYEQYF	TGTGCCTGGAGTGTTGTCGGGAGCCCCTACGAGCAGTACTTC
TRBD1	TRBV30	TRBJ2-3	CAWSVQGADTQYF	TGTGCCTGGAGTGTCCAGGGGGCGGATACGCAGTATTTT
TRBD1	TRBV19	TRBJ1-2	CASRETGKADYTF	TGTGCCAGTAGGGAGACAGGGAAAGCCGACTACACCTTC
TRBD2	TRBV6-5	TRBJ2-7	CASSYSMASGNYEQYF	TGTGCCAGCAGTTACTCTATGGCTAGCGGAAACTACGAGCAGTACTTC
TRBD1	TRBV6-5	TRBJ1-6	CASSSDRDTMSPLHF	TGTGCCAGCAGTTCGGACAGGGACACGATGTCACCCCTCCACTTT
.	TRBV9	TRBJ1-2	CASSSAVYGYTF	TGTGCCAGCAGCTCCGCAGTTTATGGCTACACCTTC
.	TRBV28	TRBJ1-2	CASSTDYGYTF	TGTGCCAGCAGTACGGACTATGGCTACACCTTC
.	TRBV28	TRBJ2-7	CASSWRGISYEQYF	TGTGCCAGCAGTTGGCGCGGGATATCCTACGAGCAGTACTTC
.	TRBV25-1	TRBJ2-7	CASSEYNPDRYEQYF	TGTGCCAGCAGTGAATATAACCCTGACAGGTACGAGCAGTACTTC
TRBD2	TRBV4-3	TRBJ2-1	CASSQDLLWGRGAHNEQFF	TGCGCCAGCAGCCAAGATCTACTTTGGGGGCGGGGGGCGCACAATGAGCAGTTCTTC
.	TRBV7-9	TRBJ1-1	CASSLVHGNTEAFF	TGTGCCAGCAGCTTAGTACATGGGAACACTGAAGCTTTCTTT
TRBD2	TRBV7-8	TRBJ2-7	CASSLGVGFTSGIDEQYF	TGTGCCAGCAGCTTAGGGGTGGGATTTACTAGCGGGATCGACGAGCAGTACTTC
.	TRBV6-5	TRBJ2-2	CASTPFASGGELFF	TGTGCCAGCACCCCCTTTGCTAGTGGCGGGGAGCTGTTTTTT
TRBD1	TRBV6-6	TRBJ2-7	CASSKFRGQEQYF	TGTGCCAGCAGTAAATTCAGGGGGCAAGAGCAGTACTTC
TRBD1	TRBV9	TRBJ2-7	CASTQGTGATYEQYF	TGTGCCAGCACGCAAGGGACAGGCGCTACCTACGAGCAGTACTTC
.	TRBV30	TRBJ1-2	CAHAPAGPIGGYTF	TGTGCCCACGCCCCGGCGGGACCAATCGGTGGCTACACCTTC
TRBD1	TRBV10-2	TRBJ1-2	CASSDPPPGQGNGYTF	TGCGCCAGCAGTGATCCTCCCCCGGGACAGGGGAATGGCTACACCTTC
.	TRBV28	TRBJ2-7	CASSLAGTYEQYF	TGTGCCAGCAGTTTAGCCGGGACCTACGAGCAGTACTTC
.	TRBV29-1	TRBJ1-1	CSATLLNTEAFF	TGCAGCGCAACCCTATTGAACACTGAAGCTTTCTTT
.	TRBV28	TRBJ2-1	CASLGDNYNEQFF	TGTGCCAGCCTGGGGGACAATTACAATGAGCAGTTCTTC
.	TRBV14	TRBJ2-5	CASSQEQKKETQYF	TGTGCCAGCAGCCAAGAACAGAAGAAAGAGACCCAGTACTTC
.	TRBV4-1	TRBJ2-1	CASSQEAGEQFF	TGCGCCAGCAGCCAAGAAGCAGGGGAGCAGTTCTTC
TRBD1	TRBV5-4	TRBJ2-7	CASSYGGQGAYEQYF	TGTGCCAGCAGCTACGGTGGACAGGGGGCTTACGAGCAGTACTTC
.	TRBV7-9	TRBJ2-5	CASSPVQGYTWVTQYF	TGTGCCAGCAGCCCCGTACAGGGTTACACGTGGGTGACCCAGTACTTC
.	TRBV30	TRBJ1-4	CAWSDDTTEATNEKLFF	TGTGCCTGGAGCGACGACACGACAGAGGCAACTAATGAAAAACTGTTTTTT
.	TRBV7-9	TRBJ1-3	CASSLAGSGNTIYF	TGTGCCAGCAGCTTAGCGGGGAGTGGAAACACCATATATTTT
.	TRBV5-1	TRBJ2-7	CASSLADSPRLDEQYF	TGCGCCAGCAGCCTCGCCGACAGCCCCCGGCTGGACGAGCAGTACTTC
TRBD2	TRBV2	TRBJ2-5	CASSPRTSGRIKETQYF	TGTGCCAGCAGTCCCCGGACTAGCGGGAGAATAAAAGAGACCCAGTACTTC
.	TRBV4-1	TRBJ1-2	CASSQESGITTYGYTF	TGCGCCAGCAGCCAAGAATCCGGGATTACAACCTATGGCTACACCTTC
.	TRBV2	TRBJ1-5	CASSEGGSQPQHF	TGTGCCAGCAGTGAGGGAGGGTCCCAGCCCCAGCATTTT
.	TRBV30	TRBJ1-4	CAWRWGRSPEPTNEKLFF	TGTGCCTGGAGGTGGGGCCGGAGCCCGGAACCAACTAATGAAAAACTGTTTTTT
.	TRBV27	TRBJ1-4	CASSSVTGYNEKLFF	TGTGCCAGCAGTTCGGTGACAGGTTATAATGAAAAACTGTTTTTT
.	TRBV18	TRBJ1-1	CASSPRTSGDTEAFF	TGTGCCAGCTCACCTCGGACCAGCGGGGACACTGAAGCTTTCTTT